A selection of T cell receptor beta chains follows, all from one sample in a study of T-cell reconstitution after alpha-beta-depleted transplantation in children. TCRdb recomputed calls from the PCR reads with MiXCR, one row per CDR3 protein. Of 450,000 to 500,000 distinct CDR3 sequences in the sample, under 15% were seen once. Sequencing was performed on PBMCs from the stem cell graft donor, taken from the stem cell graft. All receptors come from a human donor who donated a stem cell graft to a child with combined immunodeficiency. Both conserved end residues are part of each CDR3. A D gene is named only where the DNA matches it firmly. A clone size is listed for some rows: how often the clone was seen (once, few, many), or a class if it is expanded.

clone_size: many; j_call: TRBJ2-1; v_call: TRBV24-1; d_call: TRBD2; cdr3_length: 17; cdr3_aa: CATSDLRAGESWNEQFF; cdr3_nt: TGTGCCACCAGTGATTTGCGAGCGGGAGAATCCTGGAATGAGCAGTTCTTC
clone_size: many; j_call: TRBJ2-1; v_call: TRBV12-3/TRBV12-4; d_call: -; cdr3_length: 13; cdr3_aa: CASTKPGPDEQFF; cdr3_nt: TGTGCCAGCACTAAACCAGGGCCCGATGAGCAGTTCTTC
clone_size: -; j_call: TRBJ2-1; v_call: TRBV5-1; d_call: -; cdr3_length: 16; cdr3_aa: CASSQIGTPGDNEQFF; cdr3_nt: TGCGCCAGCAGCCAAATCGGGACTCCGGGGGATAATGAGCAGTTCTTC
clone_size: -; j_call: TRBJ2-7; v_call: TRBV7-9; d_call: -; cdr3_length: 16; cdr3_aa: CASSSEQGSPSYEQYF; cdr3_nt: TGTGCCAGCAGCTCAGAACAGGGTTCCCCCTCCTACGAGCAGTACTTC
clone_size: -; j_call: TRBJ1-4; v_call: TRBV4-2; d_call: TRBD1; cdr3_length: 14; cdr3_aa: CASSQDRGNEKLFF; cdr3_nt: TGTGCCAGCAGCCAGGACAGGGGAAATGAAAAACTGTTTTTT
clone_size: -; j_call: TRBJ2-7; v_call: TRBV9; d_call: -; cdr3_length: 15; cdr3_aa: CASSVTDDRLYEQYF; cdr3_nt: TGTGCCAGCAGCGTCACGGACGATCGGCTCTACGAGCAGTACTTC
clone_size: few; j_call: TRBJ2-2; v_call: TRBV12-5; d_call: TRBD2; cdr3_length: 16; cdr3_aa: CASGFISGSSVGELFF; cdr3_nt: TGTGCTAGTGGTTTCATCAGCGGGAGTAGTGTCGGGGAGCTGTTTTTT
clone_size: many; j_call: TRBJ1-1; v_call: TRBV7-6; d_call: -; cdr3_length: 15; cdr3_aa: CASSLSAGMNTEAFF; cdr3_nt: TGTGCCAGCAGCTTATCCGCCGGGATGAACACTGAAGCTTTCTTT
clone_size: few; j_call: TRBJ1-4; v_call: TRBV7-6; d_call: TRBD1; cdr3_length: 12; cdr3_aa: CASSLATGRLFF; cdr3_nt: TGTGCCAGCAGCTTAGCGACAGGGAGACTGTTTTTT
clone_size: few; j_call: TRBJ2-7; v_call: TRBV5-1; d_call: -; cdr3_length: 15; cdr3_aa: CASSLGRGGIYEQYF; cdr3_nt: TGCGCCAGCAGCTTGGGCAGGGGAGGAATCTACGAGCAGTACTTC
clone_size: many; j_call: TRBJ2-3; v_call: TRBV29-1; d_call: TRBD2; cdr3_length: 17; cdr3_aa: CSVEFQGPSGYTDTQYF; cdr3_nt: TGCAGCGTTGAATTCCAGGGACCTAGCGGGTACACAGATACGCAGTATTTT
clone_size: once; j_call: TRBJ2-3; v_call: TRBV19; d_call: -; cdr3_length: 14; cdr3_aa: CASSIVGGADTQYF; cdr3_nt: TGTGCCAGTAGTATAGTTGGAGGGGCAGATACGCAGTATTTT
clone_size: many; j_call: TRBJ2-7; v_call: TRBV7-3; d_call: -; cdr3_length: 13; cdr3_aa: CASSQTGTTRQYF; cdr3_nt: TGTGCCAGCAGCCAGACAGGGACTACGAGGCAGTACTTC
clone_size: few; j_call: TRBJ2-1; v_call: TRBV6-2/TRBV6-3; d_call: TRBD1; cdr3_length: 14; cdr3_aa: CASTQTGGYNEQFF; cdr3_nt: TGTGCCAGCACCCAGACAGGGGGCTACAATGAGCAGTTCTTC